The rows below give T cell receptor beta chains drawn from one sample of a study of control samples from healthy donors and cancer patients. The assay was immunoSEQ multiplex PCR, and TCRdb's table has in-frame clones only and misses some. The data hold 70,000 to 95,000 clones, with about 89% observed a single time. Sequencing input: blood. These TCRs come from a young woman in good health. Both conserved end residues are part of each CDR3. Some rows mark clone size as missing; the rest say once, few, many or name a class of expanded clone.

clone_size v_call cdr3_aa
NA TRBV27 CASSQTYRVTGELFF
NA TRBV18 CASSPPGVGGNQPQHF
once TRBV10-1 CASSEGQGETQYF
NA TRBV6-5 CASWGQGLEAFF
NA TRBV7-2 CASSFGGIRETQYF
NA TRBV7-2 CASSLALGGQETQYF
once TRBV14 CASSQEGHPRRYGYTF
NA TRBV6-5 CASRKGGSNTEAFF
NA TRBV5-4 CASSLEYVGSNTEAFF
NA TRBV18 CASSPRREGGVTGELFF
NA TRBV5-6 CASSPGQGYGYTF
NA TRBV6-5 CASSPPGRPVFRAFF
NA TRBV5-5 CASSSRPDTQYF
NA TRBV6-1 CASSETRNSPLHF
once TRBV7-9 CASSSPGNTEAFF
NA TRBV11-3 CASSSRQGVYNEQFF
NA TRBV14 CASSQEGTGLADTQYF
NA TRBV25-1 CASSEPSDAGAGYTF
NA TRBV19 CASRDRGTQPQHF
NA TRBV10-1 CASTAYRGGADEKLFF
few TRBV11-2 CASSFGPSIAGNTIYF
NA TRBV7-8 CASSLASQAFSYEQYF